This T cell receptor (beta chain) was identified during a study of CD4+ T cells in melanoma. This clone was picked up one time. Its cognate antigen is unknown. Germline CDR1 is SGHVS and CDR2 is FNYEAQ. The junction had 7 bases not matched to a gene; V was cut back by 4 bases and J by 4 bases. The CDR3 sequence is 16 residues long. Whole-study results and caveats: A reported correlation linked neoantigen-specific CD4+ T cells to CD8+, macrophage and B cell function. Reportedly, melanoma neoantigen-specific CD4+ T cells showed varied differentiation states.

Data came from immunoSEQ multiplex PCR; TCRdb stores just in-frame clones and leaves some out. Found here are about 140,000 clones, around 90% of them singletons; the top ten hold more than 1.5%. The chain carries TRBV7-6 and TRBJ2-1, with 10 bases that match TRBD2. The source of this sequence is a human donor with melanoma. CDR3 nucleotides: TGTGCCAGCAGCTCAATAGCGGGGGGCCTATACAATGAGCAGTTCTTC. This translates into CASSSIAGGLYNEQFF.